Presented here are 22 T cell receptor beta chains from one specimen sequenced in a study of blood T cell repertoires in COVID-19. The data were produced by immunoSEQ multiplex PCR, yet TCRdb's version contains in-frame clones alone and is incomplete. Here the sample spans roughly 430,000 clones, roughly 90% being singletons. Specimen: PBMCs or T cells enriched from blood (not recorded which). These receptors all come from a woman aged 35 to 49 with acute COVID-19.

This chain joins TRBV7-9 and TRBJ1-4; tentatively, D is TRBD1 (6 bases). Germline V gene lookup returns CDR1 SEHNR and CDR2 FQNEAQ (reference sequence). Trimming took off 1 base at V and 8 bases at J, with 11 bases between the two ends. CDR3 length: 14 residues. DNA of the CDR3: TGTGCCAGCAGCTTAGACAGGGTCGCCGAAAAACTGTTTTTT. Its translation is CASSLDRVAEKLFF.

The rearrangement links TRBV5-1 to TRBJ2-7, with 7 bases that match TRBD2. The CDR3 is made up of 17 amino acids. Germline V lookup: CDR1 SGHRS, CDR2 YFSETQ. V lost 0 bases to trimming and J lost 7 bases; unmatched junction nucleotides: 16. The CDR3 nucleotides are TGCGCCAGCAGCTTGGGGACTAGTGACTACACCCCGGGGGAGCAGTACTTC. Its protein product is CASSLGTSDYTPGEQYF.

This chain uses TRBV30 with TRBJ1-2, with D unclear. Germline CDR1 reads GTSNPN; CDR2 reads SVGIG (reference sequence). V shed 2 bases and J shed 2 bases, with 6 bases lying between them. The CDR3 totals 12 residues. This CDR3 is CAWSSGNYGYTF. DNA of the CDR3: TGTGCCTGGAGTAGCGGGAACTATGGCTACACCTTC.

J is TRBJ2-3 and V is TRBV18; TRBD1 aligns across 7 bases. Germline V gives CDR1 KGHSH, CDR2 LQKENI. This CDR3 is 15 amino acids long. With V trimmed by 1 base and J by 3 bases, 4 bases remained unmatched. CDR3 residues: CASSPQQQGTDTQYF. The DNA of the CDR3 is TGTGCCAGCTCACCACAGCAACAGGGGACAGATACGCAGTATTTT.

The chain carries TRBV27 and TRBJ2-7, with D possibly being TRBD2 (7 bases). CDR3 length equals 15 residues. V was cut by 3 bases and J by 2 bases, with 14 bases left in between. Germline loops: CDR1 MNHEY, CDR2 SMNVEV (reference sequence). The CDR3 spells CASSLRAGAAYEQYF. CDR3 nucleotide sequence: TGTGCCAGCAGTTTGAGGGCGGGGGCTGCCTACGAGCAGTACTTC.

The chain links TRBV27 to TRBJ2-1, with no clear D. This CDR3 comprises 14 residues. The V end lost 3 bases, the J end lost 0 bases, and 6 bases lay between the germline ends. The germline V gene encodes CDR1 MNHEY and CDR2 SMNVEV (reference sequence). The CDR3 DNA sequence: TGTGCCAGCAGTTTCCGAGGCTCCTACAATGAGCAGTTCTTC. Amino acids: CASSFRGSYNEQFF.

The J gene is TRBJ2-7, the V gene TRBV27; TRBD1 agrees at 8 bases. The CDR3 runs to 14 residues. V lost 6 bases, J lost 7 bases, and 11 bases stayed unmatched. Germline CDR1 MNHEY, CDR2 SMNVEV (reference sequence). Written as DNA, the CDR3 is TGTGCCAGCAGCGGGACAGGCCCCAAAGGGGAGCAGTACTTC. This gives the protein CASSGTGPKGEQYF.

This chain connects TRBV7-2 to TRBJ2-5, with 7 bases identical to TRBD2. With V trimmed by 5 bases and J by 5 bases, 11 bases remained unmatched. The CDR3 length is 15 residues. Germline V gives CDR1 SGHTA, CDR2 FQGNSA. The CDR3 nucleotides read TGTGCCAGCAGCAAACAGCGGGGCGTTGGTGAGACCCAGTACTTC. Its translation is CASSKQRGVGETQYF.

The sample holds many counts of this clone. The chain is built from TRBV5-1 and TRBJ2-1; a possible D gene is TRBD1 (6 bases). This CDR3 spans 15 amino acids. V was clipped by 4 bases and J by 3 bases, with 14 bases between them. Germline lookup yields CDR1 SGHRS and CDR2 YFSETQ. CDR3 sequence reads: CASSRLGQVYNEQFF. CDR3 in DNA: TGCGCCAGCAGCCGACTGGGACAAGTCTACAATGAGCAGTTCTTC.

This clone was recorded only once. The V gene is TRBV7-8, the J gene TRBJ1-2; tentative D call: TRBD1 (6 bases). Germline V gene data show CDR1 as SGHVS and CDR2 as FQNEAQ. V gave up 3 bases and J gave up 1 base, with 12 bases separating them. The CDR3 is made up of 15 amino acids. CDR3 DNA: TGTGCCAGCAGCTTCTCCAGGGGAATTAACTATGGCTACACCTTC. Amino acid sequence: CASSFSRGINYGYTF. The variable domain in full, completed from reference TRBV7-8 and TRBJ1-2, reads GAGVSQSPRYKVAKRGQDVALRCDPISGHVSLFWYQQALGQGPEFLTYFQNEAQLDKSGLPSDRFFAERPEGSVSTLKIQRTQQEDSAVYLCASSFSRGINYGYTFGSGTRLTVV.

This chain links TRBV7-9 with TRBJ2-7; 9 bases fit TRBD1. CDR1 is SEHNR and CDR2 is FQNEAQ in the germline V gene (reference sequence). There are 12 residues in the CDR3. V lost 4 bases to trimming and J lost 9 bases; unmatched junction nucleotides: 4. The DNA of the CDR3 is TGTGCCAGCAGCTCCGGGACAGGGCGGCAGTACTTC. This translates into CASSSGTGRQYF. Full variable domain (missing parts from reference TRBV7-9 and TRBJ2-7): DTGVSQNPRHKITKRGQNVTFRCDPISEHNRLYWYRQTLGQGPEFLTYFQNEAQLEKSRLLSDRFSAERPKGSFSTLEIQRTEQGDSAMYLCASSSGTGRQYFGPGTRLTVT.

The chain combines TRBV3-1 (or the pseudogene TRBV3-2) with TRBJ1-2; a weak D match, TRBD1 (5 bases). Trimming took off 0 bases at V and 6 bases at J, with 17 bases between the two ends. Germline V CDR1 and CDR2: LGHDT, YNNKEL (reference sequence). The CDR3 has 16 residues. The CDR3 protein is CASSQEGMGRVDGYTF. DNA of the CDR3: TGTGCCAGCAGCCAAGAGGGTATGGGCAGGGTCGATGGCTACACCTTC.

In DNA, the CDR3 is TGTGCCAGCAGGAGGACAGGGGGCACCGCTTTCTTT. Protein: CASRRTGGTAFF. The chain joins TRBV6-5 to TRBJ1-1, with 11 nucleotides matching TRBD1. Germline V gene data show CDR1 as MNHEY and CDR2 as SVGAGI. The V and J ends lost 6 bases and 11 bases, in that order; junction bases with no gene match: 5. The CDR3 length is 12 residues.

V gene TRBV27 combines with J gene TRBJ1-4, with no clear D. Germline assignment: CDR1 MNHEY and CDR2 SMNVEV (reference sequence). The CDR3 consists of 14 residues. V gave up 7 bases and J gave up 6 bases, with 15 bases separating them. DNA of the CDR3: TGTGCCAGCAATTTTGGCGGATTACATGAAAAACTGTTTTTT. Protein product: CASNFGGLHEKLFF.

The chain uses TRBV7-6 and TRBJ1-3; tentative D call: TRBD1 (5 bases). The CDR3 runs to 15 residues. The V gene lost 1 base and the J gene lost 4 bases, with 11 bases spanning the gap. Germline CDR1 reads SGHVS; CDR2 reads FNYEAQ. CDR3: CASSLVVGRGNTIYF. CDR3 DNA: TGTGCCAGCAGCTTAGTTGTGGGGCGCGGAAACACCATATATTTT.

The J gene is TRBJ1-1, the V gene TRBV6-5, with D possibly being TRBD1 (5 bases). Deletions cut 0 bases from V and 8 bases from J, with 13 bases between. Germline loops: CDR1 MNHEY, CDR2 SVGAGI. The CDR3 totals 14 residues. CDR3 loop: CASSYSMAGLEAFF. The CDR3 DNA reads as TGTGCCAGCAGTTACTCGATGGCGGGGCTGGAAGCTTTCTTT.

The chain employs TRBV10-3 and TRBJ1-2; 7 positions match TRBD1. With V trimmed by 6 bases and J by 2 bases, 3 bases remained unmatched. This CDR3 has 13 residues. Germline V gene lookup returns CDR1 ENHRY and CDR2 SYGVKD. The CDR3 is CAIRRTGNYGYTF. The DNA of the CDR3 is TGTGCCATCAGGAGGACAGGCAACTATGGCTACACCTTC.

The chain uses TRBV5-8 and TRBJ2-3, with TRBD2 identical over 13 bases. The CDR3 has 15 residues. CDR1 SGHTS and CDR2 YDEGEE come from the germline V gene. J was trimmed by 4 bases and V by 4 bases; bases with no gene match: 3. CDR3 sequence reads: CASSRGLAGADTQYF. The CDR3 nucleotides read TGTGCCAGCAGCCGTGGACTAGCGGGGGCAGATACGCAGTATTTT.

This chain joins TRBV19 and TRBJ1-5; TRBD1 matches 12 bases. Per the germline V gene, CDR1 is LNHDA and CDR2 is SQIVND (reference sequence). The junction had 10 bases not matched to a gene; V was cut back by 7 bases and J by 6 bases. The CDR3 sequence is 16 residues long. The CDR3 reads CASIPRGQGASQPQHF. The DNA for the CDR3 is TGTGCCAGTATCCCGAGGGGACAGGGGGCGTCTCAGCCCCAGCATTTT.

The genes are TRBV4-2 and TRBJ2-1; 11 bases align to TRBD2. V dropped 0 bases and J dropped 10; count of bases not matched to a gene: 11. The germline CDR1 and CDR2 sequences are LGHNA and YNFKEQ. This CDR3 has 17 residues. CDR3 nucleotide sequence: TGTGCCAGCAGCCAAGATAGGGGTAGCGGGGGGGCCCGCGAGCAGTTCTTC. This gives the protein CASSQDRGSGGAREQFF.

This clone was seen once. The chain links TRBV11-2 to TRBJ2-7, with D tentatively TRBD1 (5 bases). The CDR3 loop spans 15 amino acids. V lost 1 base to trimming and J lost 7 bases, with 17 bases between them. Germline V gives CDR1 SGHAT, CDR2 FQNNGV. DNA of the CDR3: TGTGCCAGCAGCTTAGTTGGGGCGGTTCGCTTAGAGCAGTACTTC. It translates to CASSLVGAVRLEQYF.

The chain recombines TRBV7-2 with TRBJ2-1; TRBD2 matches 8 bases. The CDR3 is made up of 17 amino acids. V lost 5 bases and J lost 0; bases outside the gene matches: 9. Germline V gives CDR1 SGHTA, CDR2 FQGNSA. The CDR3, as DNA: TGTGCCAGCAGCAATGGGGTTAGCGGGGCCTCCTACAATGAGCAGTTCTTC. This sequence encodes CASSNGVSGASYNEQFF.